Shown below are 30 T cell receptor beta chains from a single sample sequenced in a study of T-cell reconstitution after alpha-beta-depleted transplantation in children. Preparation of the TCRbeta library used unique molecular identifiers. TCRdb fed the PCR reads into MiXCR, producing one record per CDR3 protein. The sample gives about 610,000 distinct CDR3 sequences, 10% to 13% of which show up once; roughly 4% is in the top ten. Sample: PBMCs from the stem cell graft donor, taken from the stem cell graft. Source of these receptors: a human donor who donated a stem cell graft to a child with acute myeloid leukemia.

The V and J genes are TRBV29-1 and TRBJ1-1; D possibly corresponds to TRBD1 (5 bases). V lost 3 bases and J lost 11, with 16 bases in between. The CDR3 runs 12 residues. From germline, CDR1 is SQVTM and CDR2 ANQGSEA. The CDR3 DNA reads as TGCAGCGTTGATGGGGGGGGGAGAGTGGCTTTCTTT. Translation gives CSVDGGGRVAFF.

This rearrangement joins TRBV3-1 to TRBJ2-3; no clear D gene. Trimming left V 0 bases short and J 2 bases short, with 12 bases between. Germline V CDR1 and CDR2: LGHDT, YNNKEL (reference sequence). This CDR3 has 16 residues. The CDR3 here is CASSQDIVGITDTQYF. The CDR3 DNA is TGTGCCAGCAGCCAAGATATAGTAGGGATCACAGATACGCAGTATTTT.

This chain links TRBV20-1 with TRBJ2-5, with 10 nucleotides matching TRBD1. V shed 6 bases, J shed 5 bases, and the junction held 9 bases outside the gene matches. The germline V gene encodes CDR1 DFQATT and CDR2 SNEGSKA (reference sequence). The CDR3 contains 14 residues. The CDR3 loop is CSAQGTGAWETQYF. The CDR3 DNA is TGCAGTGCCCAGGGGACAGGGGCATGGGAGACCCAGTACTTC.

This clonotype was counted ten times or more. The chain uses TRBV20-1 and TRBJ2-7; maybe TRBD1 (5 bases). Germline V lookup: CDR1 DFQATT, CDR2 SNEGSKA (reference sequence). V was trimmed by 0 bases and J by 5 bases, leaving 17 bases between them. The CDR3 is made up of 15 amino acids. CDR3 region: CSARDPTNQDNEQYF. The DNA of the CDR3 is TGCAGTGCTAGAGATCCCACCAATCAGGACAACGAGCAGTACTTC.

This clonotype has ten or more counts. The gene calls are TRBV20-1 and TRBJ2-7, with TRBD2 identical over 9 bases. The CDR3 loop spans 14 amino acids. The V gene's germline CDR1 is DFQATT and CDR2 SNEGSKA (reference sequence). Unmatched junction bases numbered 12, after V lost 6 bases and J lost 6 bases. CDR3 nucleotide sequence: TGCAGTGCCGTGAAGACTAGCGGCTCGGGCGAGCAGTACTTC. Translation: CSAVKTSGSGEQYF.

This chain uses TRBV7-9 with TRBJ2-3; D may be TRBD1 (5 bases). The CDR3 is made up of 14 amino acids. In germline, CDR1 is SEHNR, CDR2 FQNEAQ (reference sequence). The germline V and J ends were trimmed by 1 base and 2 bases, with 7 bases remaining between them. The CDR3 loop is CASSLGQTTDTQYF. The CDR3 nucleotides are TGTGCCAGCAGCTTAGGACAGACCACAGATACGCAGTATTTT.

This clonotype was recorded many times. The genes are TRBV10-3 and TRBJ2-7; tentative D call: TRBD1 (7 bases). This CDR3 is 11 amino acids long. With 6 bases removed from V and 6 bases from J, the gap between germline ends came to 9 bases. Looked up from germline, CDR1 is ENHRY and CDR2 is SYGVKD. The CDR3 sequence is CAIRRDSEQYF. The CDR3 DNA follows: TGTGCCATCAGGCGGGACAGCGAGCAGTACTTC.

The CDR3 sequence: CAICLRLAGVVPYNEQFF. CDR3 bases: TGTGCCATCTGTTTGCGTCTAGCGGGAGTGGTCCCCTACAATGAGCAGTTCTTC. This sequence joins TRBV2 and TRBJ2-1, with 10 nucleotides matching TRBD2. V lost 10 bases to trimming and J lost 2 bases; unmatched junction nucleotides: 17. Germline values: CDR1 SNHLY, CDR2 FYNNEI. The CDR3 extends over 18 amino acids.

There are many counts of this clonotype. The genes are TRBV10-3 and TRBJ2-1, with 7 bases matching TRBD2. V dropped 2 bases and J dropped 10; count of bases not matched to a gene: 11. CDR1 and CDR2 (germline): ENHRY, SYGVKD. The CDR3 consists of 15 residues. CDR3 amino acids: CAISEAGVGKREQFF. CDR3 nucleotides: TGTGCCATCAGTGAGGCGGGAGTGGGGAAGCGAGAGCAGTTCTTC.

The CDR3: CATSREPGPYEQYF. The CDR3 region has the DNA TGTGCCACCAGCAGAGAACCGGGACCATACGAGCAGTACTTC. V and J are TRBV15 and TRBJ2-7; D is perhaps TRBD1 or TRBD2 (5 bases each). Trimming removed 0 bases at V and 4 bases at J, with 10 bases between. The CDR3 extends over 14 amino acids. The germline V gene encodes CDR1 LNHNV and CDR2 YYDKDF (reference sequence).

This clonotype showed up just a few times. The rearrangement uses TRBV29-1 and TRBJ2-3, with D hard to call. In germline, CDR1 is SQVTM, CDR2 ANQGSEA. The CDR3 covers 16 residues. Trimming took off 4 bases at V and 0 bases at J, with 17 bases between the two ends. Written as DNA, the CDR3 is TGCAGCGTTGGGTCCCTAGGCCCAGCTAGCACAGATACGCAGTATTTT. Translated: CSVGSLGPASTDTQYF.

Only a few counts were recorded for this clonotype. The chain employs TRBV4-3 and TRBJ1-1; D ambiguous. CDR3 length equals 13 residues. V lost 0 bases to trimming and J lost 6 bases, with 8 bases between them. CDR1 is LGHNA, CDR2 YSLEER, per germline. The CDR3 here is CASSQDKGAEAFF. For the CDR3, the DNA is TGCGCCAGCAGCCAAGATAAGGGTGCTGAAGCTTTCTTT.

The rearrangement links TRBV2 to TRBJ1-4, with 7 bases fitting TRBD1. The V gene's germline CDR1 is SNHLY and CDR2 FYNNEI. Trimming cost V 5 bases and J 5 bases; bases outside gene matches: 5. This CDR3 contains 14 residues. The CDR3 nucleotides are TGTGCCAGCAGTCCACAGGGGAGGAATGAAAAACTGTTTTTT. Residues: CASSPQGRNEKLFF.

This clonotype was found a few times. The rearrangement uses TRBV7-6 and TRBJ1-1; D is unresolved. The V gene's germline CDR1 is SGHVS and CDR2 FNYEAQ. V lost 2 bases and J 2 bases, leaving 18 bases between the germline ends. This CDR3 contains 17 residues. CDR3 DNA: TGTGCCAGCAGCTTATCGAAGGCACAGCTTAGCAACACTGAAGCTTTCTTT. It encodes CASSLSKAQLSNTEAFF.

The genes are TRBV5-1 and TRBJ1-4; D uncertain. Between the trimmed V and J ends, which lost 4 bases and 8 bases, there was a span of 15 bases. This CDR3 has 14 residues. Germline CDR1 reads SGHRS; CDR2 reads YFSETQ. The CDR3, as DNA: TGCGCCAGCAGCCGAATAAGCAGTGGGGAAAAACTGTTTTTT. Protein product: CASSRISSGEKLFF.

The J gene is TRBJ2-5, the V gene TRBV27; the D call may be TRBD1 or TRBD2 (6 bases each). This CDR3 has 17 amino acids. V dropped 0 bases and J dropped 3 bases, with 17 bases sitting between them. Germline lookup yields CDR1 MNHEY and CDR2 SMNVEV (reference sequence). CDR3 nucleotide sequence: TGTGCCAGCAGTTTATCTGCCGGGGGCATCGCCGAAGAGACCCAGTACTTC. It encodes CASSLSAGGIAEETQYF.

Here the CDR3 reads CASSLKGLASVNEQFF. The CDR3, as DNA: TGCGCCAGCAGCTTGAAGGGACTAGCGAGCGTCAATGAGCAGTTCTTC. The gene calls are TRBV5-1 and TRBJ2-1; 10 bases agree with TRBD2. Germline V gene sequence: CDR1 SGHRS, CDR2 YFSETQ. Trimming cost V 1 base and J 6 bases; bases outside gene matches: 7. The CDR3 sequence is 16 residues long.

V is TRBV2 and J is TRBJ1-5; no definite D call. V shed 3 bases and J shed 1 base, with 16 bases lying between them. The CDR3 covers 17 residues. Germline V lookup: CDR1 SNHLY, CDR2 FYNNEI. The chain's CDR3 is CASSDPPGLGSNQPQHF. In DNA, the CDR3 is TGTGCCAGCAGTGATCCCCCCGGGCTCGGGAGCAATCAGCCCCAGCATTTT.

This clonotype appeared many times. V gene TRBV6-2 or TRBV6-3 combines with J gene TRBJ2-7, with D unresolved. CDR1 is MNHEY and CDR2 is SVGEGT in the germline V gene. V was pared by 8 bases and J by 1 base, with 9 bases between. CDR3 length: 12 residues. CDR3: CASWSQSYEQYF. The CDR3 nucleotides read TGTGCCAGCTGGAGCCAATCCTACGAGCAGTACTTC.

V and J are TRBV12-3 or TRBV12-4 and TRBJ2-5; D could derive from TRBD1 or TRBD2 (5 bases each). Trimming cost V 7 bases and J 2 bases, with 14 bases left between them. The CDR3 has 14 amino acids. The chain's CDR3 is CASNLGTNQETQYF. CDR3 DNA sequence: TGTGCCAGCAACCTCGGGACCAATCAAGAGACCCAGTACTTC.

This clonotype was found many times. Here the CDR3 reads CAINLGTDTQYF. The CDR3 DNA reads TGTGCCATCAATTTGGGGACAGATACGCAGTATTTT. The chain combines TRBV12-3 or TRBV12-4 with TRBJ2-3; no firm D call. Deletions cut 10 bases from V and 3 bases from J, with 11 bases between. The CDR3 contains 12 residues.

A remark on this clonotype: A much larger clone differs from this one at a single base, so this may be a read error. CDR3 in amino acids: CASSVAGAATGELFF. CDR3 DNA: TGTGCCAGCAGTGTCGCAGGGGCGGCCACCGGGGAGCTGTTTTTT. The genes are TRBV2 and TRBJ2-2, with D maybe TRBD1 (6 bases). This CDR3 has 15 residues. Deletions cut 4 bases from V and 4 bases from J, with 13 bases between. CDR1 is SNHLY and CDR2 is FYNNEI in the germline V gene.

Many counts were recorded for this clonotype. The rearrangement links TRBV24-1 to TRBJ2-7; the D gene is possibly TRBD2 (6 bases). The CDR3 sequence is 14 residues long. Germline-derived CDR1 and CDR2 are KGHDR and SFDVKD. Trimming pared 4 bases from V and 2 bases from J, leaving 11 bases between. As DNA, the CDR3 is TGTGCCACCAGTGAGAGCGGGTTGACCTACGAGCAGTACTTC. Protein: CATSESGLTYEQYF.

This clonotype was picked up a small number of times. This chain connects TRBV29-1 to TRBJ2-7; unclear D gene. Germline lookup yields CDR1 SQVTM and CDR2 ANQGSEA. This CDR3 comprises 14 residues. V was trimmed by 4 bases and J by 2 bases, leaving 15 bases between them. CDR3 amino acids: CSVGVGFQPYEQYF. The DNA for the CDR3 is TGCAGCGTTGGGGTAGGGTTCCAACCCTACGAGCAGTACTTC.

This clonotype was observed a handful of times. V and J are TRBV21-1 and TRBJ2-1; TRBD1, the table's D call, lacks a check against the DNA. TRBV21-1 is a documented pseudogene. The CDR3 runs 16 residues. CDR3 nucleotide sequence: TGTGCCAGCAGATCAAGGGGGGAATTCACCTACAATGAGCAGTTCTTC. This gives the protein CASRSRGEFTYNEQFF.

V and J are TRBV3-1 and TRBJ2-1; 11 positions agree with TRBD2. The V segment lost 3 bases and the J segment 6 bases; nucleotides outside the gene matches: 4. In germline, CDR1 is LGHDT, CDR2 YNNKEL (reference sequence). CDR3 length: 15 residues. CDR3 nucleotide sequence: TGTGCCAGCAGCCATTGTCTAGCGGGAGGCAATGAGCAGTTCTTC. It codes for CASSHCLAGGNEQFF.

Only a few counts were recorded for this clonotype. The gene calls are TRBV29-1 and TRBJ2-2, with unresolved D. The CDR3 length is 13 residues. Trimming left V 2 bases short and J 3 bases short, with 7 bases between. Germline V gene data show CDR1 as SQVTM and CDR2 as ANQGSEA. This CDR3 reads CSVERQYTGELFF. The CDR3 coding sequence is TGCAGCGTTGAAAGGCAGTACACCGGGGAGCTGTTTTTT.

This clonotype was found a few times. The chain combines TRBV20-1 with TRBJ2-2, with a tentative D call TRBD1 (5 bases). This CDR3 is 15 amino acids long. CDR1 and CDR2 (germline): DFQATT, SNEGSKA (reference sequence). V shed 4 bases and J shed 0 bases, with 12 bases lying between them. Here the CDR3 reads CSANWGASNTGELFF. The CDR3 nucleotides read TGCAGTGCTAACTGGGGCGCCTCGAACACCGGGGAGCTGTTTTTT.

This chain uses TRBV7-3 with TRBJ2-1; the match to TRBD1 covers 9 bases. The V gene end was trimmed by 5 bases and the J gene end by 7 bases; junction bases not matched to a gene: 9. Germline V gene sequence: CDR1 SGHTA, CDR2 FQGTGA. The CDR3 sequence is 15 residues long. Written as DNA, the CDR3 is TGTGCCAGCAGCCCGCCCGGGACAGGGACTAATGAGCAGTTCTTC. Residues: CASSPPGTGTNEQFF.

This chain uses TRBV2 with TRBJ2-5; 11 bases align to TRBD2. With V trimmed by 6 bases and J by 5 bases, 14 bases remained unmatched. Germline CDR1 SNHLY, CDR2 FYNNEI. The CDR3 loop spans 17 amino acids. CDR3 residues: CASRTVLAGVGVETQYF. CDR3 DNA: TGTGCCAGCAGGACCGTACTAGCGGGAGTGGGGGTGGAGACCCAGTACTTC.